This passage covers 5 T cell receptor beta chains from one sample sequenced in a study of tissue T cells after allogeneic stem cell transplantation. TCRdb's copy holds only in-frame clones and misses some; the assay was immunoSEQ multiplex PCR. The table lists around 7,500 clones, roughly 51% of them singletons. Time point indicated: mouse harvest day 7 after allogeneic transplant. Each mouse received 10^7 T-cell-depleted marrow cells plus 10^6 splenic CD5+ T cells by tail vein. The sequenced sample consisted of gut tissue. These receptors all come from a female BALB/c mouse given C57BL/6 T cells with graft-versus-host disease after an allogeneic hematopoietic cell transplant.

Remarks on this clone: Gene and germline names: mouse. The read finishes 1 residue shy of the CDR3 end, and the germline J gene is used to complete it. The chain links TRBV31 to TRBJ2-3; TRBD2 aligns across 8 bases. V trimming: 0 bases; J trimming: 1 base; junction bases outside the gene matches: 3. Germline V gene sequence: CDR1 GKSSPN, CDR2 SITVG. CDR3 length: 15 amino acids. This chain's CDR3 is CAWSLGGGRAETLYF. Partial CDR3 DNA: TGTGCCTGGAGTCTAGGGGGGGGGCGTGCAGAAACGCTGTAT.

As concerns this clone: Any gene name here is a mouse gene name. The sequenced CDR3 bases are TGTGCCAGCAGCTTAGGAGGGGGGCGAACCGGGCAGCTCTAC. Its translation: CASSLGGGRTGQLY. The full-length CDR3 reads as CASSLGGGRTGQLYF. This rearrangement joins TRBV3 to TRBJ2-2; possibly TRBD2 for D (7 bases). The observed sequence ends 1 residue before the CDR3 terminus, with the missing tail filled in from the germline J gene. The CDR3 has 15 amino acids. V lost 1 base to trimming and J lost 5 bases, with 11 bases between them. Germline CDR1 reads SNHLY; CDR2 reads FYNGKV (reference sequence). The full variable domain, in which reference TRBV3 and TRBJ2-2 provide the parts outside the CDR3, is GPKVLQIPSHQIIDMGQMVTLNCDPVSNHLYFYWYKQILGQQMEFLVNFYNGKVMEKSKLFKDQFSVERPDGSYFTLKIQPTALEDSAVYFCASSLGGGRTGQLYFGEGSKLTVL.

Notes on this clone: Mouse names are used for the genes. The read ends 1 residue shy of where the CDR3 ends; the end is completed using the germline J gene. The rearrangement joins TRBV12-1 to TRBJ2-5; the D gene could be TRBD1 or TRBD2 (5 bases each). The V and J ends lost 0 bases and 5 bases respectively, with 8 bases between them. This CDR3 is built from 13 residues. Germline-derived CDR1 and CDR2 are SGHSN and HYEKVE. The sequenced part of the CDR3 DNA is TGTGCCAGCTCTCTCGGGGGTGGAGACACCCAGTAC. Protein product: CASSLGGGDTQY. The full CDR3 protein reads CASSLGGGDTQYF.

The sample holds a few counts of this clone. The genes and germline here are from mouse. The observed sequence ends 1 residue before the CDR3 terminus, with the missing tail filled in from the germline J gene. The chain links TRBV2 to TRBJ2-7; 10 bases align to TRBD2. CDR3 length equals 15 residues. The V gene end was trimmed by 0 bases and the J gene end by 6 bases; junction bases not matched to a gene: 5. Germline values: CDR1 LGHNA, CDR2 YSYQKL. The CDR3 DNA, read in part, is TGTGCCAGCAGCCAAGAACCTGGGGGGGCAGTTGAACAGTAC. Translation gives CASSQEPGGAVEQY. The full CDR3 protein reads CASSQEPGGAVEQYF.

Regarding this clone: The germline and genes are mouse ones. The CDR3 extends 1 residue past the end of the read, so its final part is completed from the germline J gene. The V call is TRBV23, the J call TRBJ1-6; TRBD1, the table's D call, was not compared with the DNA. TRBJ1-6 is treated as an ORF (open reading frame) with a function not yet certain. The CDR3 is made up of 15 amino acids. CDR1 and CDR2 (germline): KGHTA, FQNQQP. The part of the CDR3 DNA that was read is TGCTCCAGCGCGACAGGGGTTTCCTATAATTCGCCCCTCTAC. It yields the protein CSSATGVSYNSPLY. The whole CDR3 sequence reads CSSATGVSYNSPLYF.